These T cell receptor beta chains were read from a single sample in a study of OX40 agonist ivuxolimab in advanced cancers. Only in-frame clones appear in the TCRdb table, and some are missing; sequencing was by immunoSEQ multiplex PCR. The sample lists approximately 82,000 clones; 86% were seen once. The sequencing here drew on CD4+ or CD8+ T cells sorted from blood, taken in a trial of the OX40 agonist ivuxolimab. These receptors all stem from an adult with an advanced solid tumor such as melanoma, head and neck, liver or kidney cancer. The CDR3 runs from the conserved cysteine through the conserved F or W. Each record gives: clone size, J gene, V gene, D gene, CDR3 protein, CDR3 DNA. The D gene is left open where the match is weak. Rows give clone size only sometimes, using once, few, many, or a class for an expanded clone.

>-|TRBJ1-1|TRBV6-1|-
CASEPGGAPLTEAFF
TGTGCCAGCGAACCGGGAGGGGCCCCTCTCACTGAAGCTTTCTTT
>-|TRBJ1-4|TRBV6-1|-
CASSNRDGEKLFF
TGTGCCAGCTCCAACCGGGACGGAGAAAAACTGTTTTTT
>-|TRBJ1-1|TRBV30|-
CAWSGGGNTEAFF
TGTGCCTGGAGTGGCGGGGGAAACACTGAAGCTTTCTTT
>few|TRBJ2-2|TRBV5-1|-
CASSLGQGVGELFF
TGCGCCAGCAGCTTAGGCCAGGGAGTGGGGGAGCTGTTTTTT
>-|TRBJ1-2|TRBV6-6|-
CASSPSVTSNYGYTF
TGTGCCAGCAGCCCTTCCGTGACATCTAACTATGGCTACACCTTC
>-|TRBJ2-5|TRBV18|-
CASSPWGETQYF
TGTGCCAGCTCACCATGGGGAGAGACCCAGTACTTC
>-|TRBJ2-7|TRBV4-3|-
CASSQETGTHEQYF
TGCGCCAGCAGCCAAGAGACAGGAACACACGAGCAGTACTTC
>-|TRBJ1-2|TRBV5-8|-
CASSLAGQYGYTF
TGTGCCAGCAGCTTAGCGGGGCAGTATGGCTACACCTTC
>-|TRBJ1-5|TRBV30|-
CAWSPQRDQPQHF
TGTGCCTGGAGTCCCCAGAGGGATCAGCCCCAGCATTTT
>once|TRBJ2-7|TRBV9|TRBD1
CASSVGHRTGGSYEQYF
TGTGCCAGCAGCGTAGGCCATAGGACAGGGGGCTCCTACGAGCAGTACTTC
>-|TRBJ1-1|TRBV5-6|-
CASSLVRQLNTEAFF
TGTGCCAGCAGCTTGGTCCGACAGCTGAACACTGAAGCTTTCTTT
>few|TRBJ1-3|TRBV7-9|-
CASAWRGDDTIYF
TGTGCCAGCGCTTGGAGAGGGGATGACACCATATATTTT
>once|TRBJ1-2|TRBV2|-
CASSDPGDYGYTF
TGTGCCAGCAGTGACCCCGGGGACTATGGCTACACCTTC
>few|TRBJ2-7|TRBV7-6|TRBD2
CASSTNRGPSGSYEQYF
TGTGCCAGCAGCACCAACAGAGGGCCTAGCGGGAGCTACGAGCAGTACTTC
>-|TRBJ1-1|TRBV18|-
CASSPLGPTEAFF
TGTGCCAGCTCACCTTTGGGACCCACTGAAGCTTTCTTT
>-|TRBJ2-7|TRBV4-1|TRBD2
CVSSPGLAGGPFSYEQYF
TGCGTCAGCAGCCCCGGACTAGCGGGGGGGCCGTTCAGCTACGAGCAGTACTTC
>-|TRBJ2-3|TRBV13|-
CASSLSWGRMSDTQYF
TGTGCCAGCTCTCTTTCATGGGGGCGAATGTCAGATACGCAGTATTTT
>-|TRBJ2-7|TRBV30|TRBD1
CAWSLTGQSVQYF
TGTGCCTGGAGTTTAACGGGACAGTCCGTGCAGTACTTC